The 25 T cell receptor beta chains below all came from one sample that was sequenced in a study of T cells after yellow fever vaccination. TCRdb independently ran MiXCR on the 5' RACE reads; one entry per CDR3 protein. The sample has 610,000 or so distinct CDR3 sequences, around an eighth seen once; the top ten hold about 15%. Material: PBMCs, obtained on the day of the yellow fever booster vaccination. These receptors originate from a man aged 25-45 years who received the YFV17D yellow fever vaccine.

The chain couples TRBV20-1 to TRBJ2-7; 13 bases are shared with TRBD2. Germline trimming cut 8 bases from V and 10 bases from J; bases unmatched to any gene: 23. This CDR3 is built from 17 residues. The germline CDR1 and CDR2 sequences are DFQATT and SNEGSKA (reference sequence). CDR3 DNA sequence: TGCAGTCTTGACGGGGGCCTGCGGACTAGCGGGAGTATACATCAGTACTTC. This translates into CSLDGGLRTSGSIHQYF.

The chain's CDR3 is CASRIREKGEQFF. The CDR3 DNA sequence: TGCGCCAGCAGGATCAGGGAGAAGGGTGAGCAGTTCTTC. The genes are TRBV5-1 and TRBJ2-1; D is perhaps TRBD1 or TRBD2 (5 bases each). V lost 5 bases, J lost 9 bases, and 15 bases lay in between. The germline CDR1 and CDR2 sequences are SGHRS and YFSETQ. This CDR3 is built from 13 residues.

In this sample, this clonotype turned up a few times. V is TRBV7-2 and J is TRBJ2-1; 8 bases are a match to TRBD2. Germline CDR1 SGHTA, CDR2 FQGNSA. V lost 2 bases, J lost 5 bases, and 5 bases stayed unmatched. This CDR3 is built from 15 residues. CDR3 sequence reads: CASSLFGTRNNEQFF. As DNA, the CDR3 is TGTGCCAGCAGCTTATTCGGGACTAGGAACAATGAGCAGTTCTTC.

The chain joins TRBV20-1 to TRBJ2-2; D gene uncertain. V lost 3 bases to trimming and J lost 3 bases, with 8 bases between them. The CDR3 totals 13 residues. Germline V lookup: CDR1 DFQATT, CDR2 SNEGSKA (reference sequence). This CDR3 is CSARAGHTGELFF. As DNA, the CDR3 is TGCAGTGCTAGGGCAGGACACACCGGGGAGCTGTTTTTT.

This clonotype was counted between two and nine times. The chain links TRBV3-1 to TRBJ2-7; the match to TRBD2 covers 11 bases. V shed 2 bases, J shed 1 base, and the junction held 4 bases outside the gene matches. The length of the CDR3 is 16 residues. Germline CDR1 is LGHDT and CDR2 is YNNKEL (reference sequence). CDR3 amino acids: CASSQTSGSVSYEQYF. CDR3 coding DNA: TGTGCCAGCAGCCAAACTAGCGGGAGTGTGTCCTACGAGCAGTACTTC.

The rearrangement links TRBV9 to TRBJ2-5; TRBD1 might be the D (6 bases). V dropped 2 bases and J dropped 5 bases, with 13 bases sitting between them. Germline lookup yields CDR1 SGDLS and CDR2 YYNGEE. This CDR3 spans 14 amino acids. CDR3 residues: CASSVSRGAETQYF. The DNA for the CDR3 is TGTGCCAGCAGCGTGTCCAGGGGTGCCGAGACCCAGTACTTC.

The gene calls are TRBV29-1 and TRBJ2-5; 9 bases align to TRBD1. Looked up from germline, CDR1 is SQVTM and CDR2 is ANQGSEA. The J segment lost 5 bases and the V segment lost 7 bases, leaving 5 bases of the junction unmatched. The CDR3 extends over 12 amino acids. The CDR3 is CSAQGARETQYF. DNA for the CDR3: TGCAGCGCACAGGGGGCGCGGGAGACCCAGTACTTC. Full variable domain (missing parts from reference TRBV29-1 and TRBJ2-5): SAVISQKPSRDICQRGTSLTIQCQVDSQVTMMFWYRQQPGQSLTLIATANQGSEATYESGFVIDKFPISRPNLTFSTLTVSNMSPEDSSIYLCSAQGARETQYFGPGTRLLVL.

This clonotype was seen only a few times. CDR3 sequence reads: CATQKGDIYEQYF. The DNA of the CDR3 is TGTGCCACCCAGAAAGGGGACATCTACGAGCAGTACTTC. The chain recombines TRBV6-6 with TRBJ2-7, with TRBD1 as a possible D gene (6 bases). There are 13 residues in the CDR3. Germline CDR1 MNHNY, CDR2 SVGAGI (reference sequence). V was shortened by 10 bases and J by 3 bases, with 16 bases between the two germline ends.

This clonotype has more than one count but fewer than ten. CDR3 in amino acids: CASSRGLDRNEQFF. The CDR3 nucleotides are TGTGCCAGCAGCCGCGGACTAGATCGCAATGAGCAGTTCTTC. The chain joins TRBV7-8 to TRBJ2-1, with 7 bases fitting TRBD2. The CDR3 covers 14 residues. Looked up from germline, CDR1 is SGHVS and CDR2 is FQNEAQ. Trimming removed 5 bases from V and 6 bases from J; junction bases left unmatched: 7.

This clonotype was detected a few times. The gene calls are TRBV6-1 and TRBJ1-4; D is perhaps TRBD1 (5 bases). The V gene lost 8 bases and the J gene lost 3 bases, with 13 bases spanning the gap. CDR3 length: 14 amino acids. Looked up from germline, CDR1 is MNHNS and CDR2 is SASEGT. The CDR3: CASGNQGPNEKLFF. The CDR3 region has the DNA TGTGCCAGCGGGAATCAGGGACCTAATGAAAAACTGTTTTTT.

The rearrangement uses TRBV29-1 and TRBJ2-3; D unclear. V dropped 6 bases and J dropped 4 bases, with 14 bases sitting between them. The CDR3 runs 13 residues. The germline gives CDR1 SQVTM, CDR2 ANQGSEA. Here the CDR3 DNA reads TGCAGCGTCGCGGACGGTGGAGCAGATACGCAGTATTTT. The encoded protein is CSVADGGADTQYF.

The sample holds a few counts of this clonotype. The V gene is TRBV20-1, the J gene TRBJ2-7; a weak D match, TRBD2 (6 bases). Germline assignment: CDR1 DFQATT and CDR2 SNEGSKA (reference sequence). The V end was cut by 1 base, the J end by 3 bases, with 13 bases between. CDR3 length: 14 amino acids. In nucleotides, the CDR3 is TGCAGTGCTAGAGGGCGGGGAGACGGCTACGAGCAGTACTTC. This encodes CSARGRGDGYEQYF.

This clonotype was picked up a small number of times. The chain couples TRBV20-1 to TRBJ2-2; no reliable D call. V was cut by 6 bases and J by 1 base, with 12 bases left in between. CDR3 length equals 14 residues. CDR1 is DFQATT, CDR2 SNEGSKA, per germline (reference sequence). This CDR3 is CSARPRMNTGELFF. As DNA, the CDR3 is TGCAGTGCCCGCCCGAGGATGAACACCGGGGAGCTGTTTTTT.

This chain uses TRBV18 with TRBJ2-2; possible D gene TRBD1, 5 bases. V was cut by 1 base and J by 0 bases, with 9 bases left in between. Germline assignment: CDR1 KGHSH and CDR2 LQKENI. The CDR3 runs to 16 residues. The DNA of the CDR3 is TGTGCCAGCTCACCACGGGCAGGGACGAACACCGGGGAGCTGTTTTTT. Its translation is CASSPRAGTNTGELFF.

On this clonotype: Germline is not matched at one junction end, which may reflect a read error. The CDR3 bases are TGTGCTAGCAGCGCCGGAACTGTCGGGGAGCTGTTTTTT. This translates into CASSAGTVGELFF. This chain joins TRBV7-7 and TRBJ2-2; the D is unclear. The CDR3 is 13 residues long. Germline lookup yields CDR1 SSHAT and CDR2 FNYEAQ (reference sequence).

This clonotype was seen a few times. The gene calls are TRBV7-6 and TRBJ2-7, with 9 bases fitting TRBD1. V lost 1 base to trimming and J lost 2 bases; unmatched junction nucleotides: 9. Germline V CDR1 and CDR2: SGHVS, FNYEAQ. This CDR3 is 17 amino acids long. Here the CDR3 DNA reads TGTGCCAGCAGCTTAGTCTCGGGACAGGGAGGACCCTACGAGCAGTACTTC. The encoded protein is CASSLVSGQGGPYEQYF.

The J gene is TRBJ2-5, the V gene TRBV7-2; TRBD1 might be the D (6 bases). The germline V and J ends were trimmed by 5 bases and 5 bases, with 12 bases remaining between them. Germline CDR1 and CDR2: SGHTA and FQGNSA. The CDR3 length is 13 residues. The CDR3 sequence is CASSRQVRETQYF. CDR3 DNA: TGTGCCAGCAGCCGACAGGTCCGCGAGACCCAGTACTTC. Full variable domain (missing parts from reference TRBV7-2 and TRBJ2-5): GAGVSQSPSNKVTEKGKDVELRCDPISGHTALYWYRQSLGQGLEFLIYFQGNSAPDKSGLPSDRFSAERTGGSVSTLTIQRTQQEDSAVYLCASSRQVRETQYFGPGTRLLVL.

The chain carries TRBV3-1 and TRBJ2-5; TRBD2 aligns across 7 bases. Germline lookup yields CDR1 LGHDT and CDR2 YNNKEL (reference sequence). With 8 bases clipped from V and 2 bases from J, the junction kept 11 bases outside the gene matches. The CDR3 has 15 residues. The CDR3 spells CASQMAGEIQETQYF. The CDR3 DNA reads TGTGCCAGCCAGATGGCGGGAGAGATTCAAGAGACCCAGTACTTC.

This chain uses TRBV5-5 with TRBJ2-5, with D unclear. V lost 0 bases and J lost 3, with 15 bases in between. This CDR3 spans 16 amino acids. Looked up from germline, CDR1 is SGHKS and CDR2 is YYEKEE (reference sequence). The DNA for the CDR3 is TGTGCCAGCAGCTTGGATCTGGTCCCGACTGAAGAGACCCAGTACTTC. It codes for CASSLDLVPTEETQYF.

The V gene is TRBV7-9, the J gene TRBJ1-1; D is unresolved. CDR3 length: 13 residues. CDR1 is SEHNR and CDR2 is FQNEAQ in the germline V gene (reference sequence). The V gene lost 4 bases and the J gene lost 4 bases, with 10 bases spanning the gap. The CDR3 sequence: CASSSWTVTEAFF. The CDR3, as DNA: TGTGCCAGCAGCTCCTGGACGGTCACTGAAGCTTTCTTT.

This clonotype has more than one count but fewer than ten. The J gene is TRBJ1-2, the V gene TRBV18; D is perhaps TRBD1 (6 bases). CDR1 is KGHSH, CDR2 LQKENI, per germline. The CDR3 has 13 amino acids. V lost 4 bases, J lost 5 bases, and 11 bases lay in between. The CDR3 loop is CASSQRTAYGYTF. The CDR3 DNA reads as TGTGCCAGCTCACAAAGGACAGCGTATGGCTACACCTTC.

This clonotype turned up a few times. The chain carries TRBV7-9 and TRBJ1-4; 8 bases fit TRBD1. Germline lookup yields CDR1 SEHNR and CDR2 FQNEAQ (reference sequence). J gave up 7 bases and V 1 base, and 8 bases lay outside the gene matches. The CDR3 covers 16 residues. For the CDR3, the DNA is TGTGCCAGCAGCTTAGGCACCTTGACAGGGGTTGAAAAACTGTTTTTT. Its translation: CASSLGTLTGVEKLFF.

The chain carries TRBV29-1 and TRBJ2-3; possibly TRBD1 for D (6 bases). V was cut by 4 bases and J by 6 bases, with 17 bases left in between. This CDR3 region has 14 residues. Germline V gene data show CDR1 as SQVTM and CDR2 as ANQGSEA. The CDR3 loop is CSVGLGQTKDTQYF. For the CDR3, the DNA is TGCAGCGTTGGATTAGGACAGACCAAGGATACGCAGTATTTT.

This clonotype occurred a few times. The chain has TRBV5-1 and TRBJ2-4, with 13 bases aligning to TRBD2. The CDR3 sequence is 16 residues long. The V gene's germline CDR1 is SGHRS and CDR2 YFSETQ. V lost 3 bases and J lost 8; bases outside the gene matches: 8. CDR3 sequence reads: CASSSRTSGSRDIQYF. CDR3 coding DNA: TGCGCCAGCAGCTCCCGGACTAGCGGGAGTAGGGACATTCAGTACTTC.

The sample holds a few counts of this clonotype. The chain carries TRBV6-2 or TRBV6-3 and TRBJ2-2, with TRBD2 as a possible D gene (6 bases). CDR3 size: 12 residues. Germline CDR1 MNHEY, CDR2 SVGEGT. Trimming removed 9 bases from V and 7 bases from J, with 12 bases in between. The CDR3 loop reads CASWRDVGELFF. The CDR3 nucleotides are TGTGCCAGTTGGAGGGATGTCGGGGAGCTGTTTTTT.